This T cell receptor beta chain was sequenced in a study of cytomegalovirus exposure and HLA in healthy donors. Trimming cost V 5 bases and J 2 bases, with 14 bases left between them. Germline lookup yields CDR1 SGHNT and CDR2 YYREEE (reference sequence). This CDR3 has 16 residues. Primers included in the PCR were 60 Vbeta and 13 Jbeta primers. Clones were sequenced by immunoSEQ multiplex PCR, and TCRdb holds only the in-frame ones, with some missing. There are about 140,000 clones in the sample; about 9.1% occur only once, and over 6.5% lies in the top ten. This clone has a handful of counts. This chain joins TRBV5-4 and TRBJ1-6, with D maybe TRBD1 (6 bases). Specimen: PBMCs. The TCR originated in a woman aged 40-49 years in good health and CMV-seropositive. The CDR3 DNA reads as TGTGCCAGCAGGCGAAAGCAGGGGACCTATAATTCACCCCTCCACTTT. It specifies CASRRKQGTYNSPLHF.